This T cell receptor (beta chain) was observed in a study of blood T cell repertoires in COVID-19. The CDR3 has 16 residues. From germline, CDR1 is MNHEY and CDR2 SMNVEV (reference sequence). V was clipped by 5 bases and J by 1 base; unmatched bases: 10. Assay used: immunoSEQ multiplex PCR; TCRdb lists only in-frame clones, some missing. The table includes about 180,000 clones, around 86% detected once. The TCR was taken from a woman between 25 and 40 years old who had recovered from COVID-19. Sample: PBMCs or T cells enriched from blood (not recorded which). The chain is built from TRBV27 and TRBJ2-7; 8 bases line up with TRBD1. CDR3 region: CASSGRGDRNSYEQYF. The CDR3 DNA reads TGTGCCAGCAGTGGACGAGGGGACAGGAATTCCTACGAGCAGTACTTC.